This T cell receptor beta chain was recovered during a study of T cells in Graves' hyperthyroidism and ophthalmopathy. TCR beta CDR3 regions were amplified from RNA transcripts. The primer set for the first-round RT-PCR of the TCR CDR3 was HTBI. TCRdb ran MiXCR on the multiplex PCR reads and lists one entry per CDR3 protein. The sample yields 300,000 to 400,000 distinct CDR3 sequences, 21% seen once. The germline gives CDR1 SGDLS, CDR2 YYNGEE. V lost 0 bases and J lost 1, with 19 bases in between. The CDR3 is 18 amino acids. The receptor was derived from a woman between 50 and 59 years old with Graves' hyperthyroidism. The sample comprised blood. This chain uses TRBV9 with TRBJ2-5, with D maybe TRBD2 (6 bases). CDR3 loop: CASSVASGGFPLQETQYF. As DNA, the CDR3 is TGTGCCAGCAGCGTAGCTTCCGGGGGATTCCCCCTCCAAGAGACCCAGTACTTC.